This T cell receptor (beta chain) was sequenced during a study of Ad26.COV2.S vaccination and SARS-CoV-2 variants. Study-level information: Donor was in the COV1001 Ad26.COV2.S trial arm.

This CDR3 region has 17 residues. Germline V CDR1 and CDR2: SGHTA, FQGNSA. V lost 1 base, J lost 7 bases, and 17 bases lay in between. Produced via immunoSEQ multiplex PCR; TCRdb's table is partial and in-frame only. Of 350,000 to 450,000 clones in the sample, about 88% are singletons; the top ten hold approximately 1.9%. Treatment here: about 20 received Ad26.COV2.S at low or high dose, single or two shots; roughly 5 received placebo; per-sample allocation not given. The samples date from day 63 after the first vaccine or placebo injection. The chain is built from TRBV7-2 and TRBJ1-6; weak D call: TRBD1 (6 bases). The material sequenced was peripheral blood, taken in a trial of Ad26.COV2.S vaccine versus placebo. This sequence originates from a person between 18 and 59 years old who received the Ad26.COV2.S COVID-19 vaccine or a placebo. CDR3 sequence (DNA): TGTGCCAGCAGCTTAGAAGGGGGGTTTTTGCGGAATTCACCCCTCCACTTT. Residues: CASSLEGGFLRNSPLHF.